The 32 T cell receptor beta chains reported below all come from one sample, sequenced in a study of T cell clonality in common variable immunodeficiency. The method was immunoSEQ multiplex PCR; TCRdb's version includes in-frame clones alone and lacks a portion of them. Recorded here are about 35,000 clones, none singletons. The sample consisted of peripheral blood mononuclear cells. The receptors derive from a person aged 18-69 years in good health.

This clone was counted ten times or more. The read finishes 3 residues shy of the CDR3 end, and the germline J gene is used to complete it. This chain joins TRBV7-3 and TRBJ2-2; 9 bases line up with TRBD2. J was trimmed by 0 bases and V by 5 bases; bases with no gene match: 4. CDR1 and CDR2 (germline): SGHTA, FQGTGA. This CDR3 contains 16 residues. CDR3 loop: CASSTRTSANTGELFF. The sequenced CDR3 bases are TGTGCCAGCAGCACCCGGACTAGCGCGAACACCGGGGAG.

This clone came up many times. The read comes to an end 3 residues before the CDR3 does, leaving the germline J gene to fill in the end. The rearrangement joins TRBV30 to TRBJ1-1; unclear D gene. CDR3 length: 11 residues. Germline V gene lookup returns CDR1 GTSNPN and CDR2 SVGIG (reference sequence). The sequenced CDR3 bases are TGTGCCTGGATGATGCAAGGCGAA. This codes for CAWMMQGE. The whole CDR3 sequence reads CAWMMQGEAFF.

This clone was picked up a small number of times. The CDR3 end is not reached by the read, which stops 3 residues before it; the germline J gene fills it in. V and J are TRBV2 and TRBJ2-3, with D maybe TRBD1 (6 bases). V was pared by 7 bases and J by 1 base, with 12 bases between. The CDR3 is 14 amino acids. In germline, CDR1 is SNHLY, CDR2 FYNNEI. The CDR3 bases that were read are TGTGCCAGCAACCAGGCAGGGGGCACAGATACG. Translated, it gives CASNQAGGTDT. The entire CDR3 protein reads CASNQAGGTDTQYF.

In its sample, this clone was seen many times. The sequenced fragment ends 3 residues before the CDR3 boundary, so the rest is inferred from the germline J gene. The V gene is TRBV4-2, the J gene TRBJ2-3; 7 bases align to TRBD2. Unmatched junction bases numbered 4, after V lost 1 base and J lost 0 bases. Germline V gene data show CDR1 as LGHNA and CDR2 as YNFKEQ. This CDR3 region has 16 residues. CDR3 DNA, as far as it was read: TGTGCCAGCAGCCAAGTGAGCGGGACTAGCACAGATACG. This gives the protein CASSQVSGTSTDT. The CDR3 as a whole reads CASSQVSGTSTDTQYF.

This clone was seen ten or more times. The read terminates 3 residues ahead of where the CDR3 ends, so the germline J gene completes it. The chain has TRBV30 and TRBJ2-3, with D perhaps matching TRBD2 (6 bases). This CDR3 contains 12 residues. Germline V gene data show CDR1 as GTSNPN and CDR2 as SVGIG (reference sequence). The covered CDR3 bases are TGTGCCTGGAGCGGGGGAGAAGAGACG. This translates into CAWSGGEET. The entire CDR3 sequence reads CAWSGGEETQYF.

This clone was counted many times. The sequence runs out 3 residues before the end of the CDR3; the remainder is reconstructed from the germline J gene. The rearrangement joins TRBV7-2 to TRBJ1-3; tentatively, D is TRBD1 (5 bases). The V end was cut by 5 bases, the J end by 4 bases, with 15 bases between. In germline, CDR1 is SGHTA, CDR2 FQGNSA. The CDR3 runs to 15 residues. CDR3 sequence: CASSSMRGAGNTIYF. The part of the CDR3 DNA that was read is TGTGCCAGCAGCAGTATGAGGGGCGCCGGAAACACC. Variable domain in full (rest from reference TRBV7-2 and TRBJ1-3): GAGVSQSPSNKVTEKGKDVELRCDPISGHTALYWYRQSLGQGLEFLIYFQGNSAPDKSGLPSDRFSAERTGGSVSTLTIQRTQQEDSAVYLCASSSMRGAGNTIYFGEGSWLTVV.

At least ten counts were recorded for this clone. The read gets to within 3 residues of the CDR3 end, and the germline J gene fills in the rest. The gene calls are TRBV7-6 and TRBJ1-2; maybe TRBD1 (5 bases). V shed 0 bases and J shed 5 bases, with 10 bases lying between them. There are 14 residues in the CDR3. Germline values: CDR1 SGHVS, CDR2 FNYEAQ. The covered CDR3 bases are TGTGCCAGCAGCTTAGCGCCTGGGGGGTATGGC. Translation: CASSLAPGGYG. From start to end, the CDR3 is CASSLAPGGYGYTF.

In this sample, this clone turned up many times. The missing CDR3 end, 3 residues past where the read stops, is filled in from the germline J gene. The V call is TRBV6-2 or TRBV6-3, the J call TRBJ2-5; 9 nucleotides agree with TRBD2. There are 15 residues in the CDR3. The V segment lost 7 bases and the J segment 4 bases; nucleotides outside the gene matches: 10. Per germline, CDR1 MNHEY and CDR2 SVGEGT. CDR3 DNA, as far as it was read: TGTGCCAGCAACCCCGGGACTAGCCGGAGAGAGACC. Translation gives CASNPGTSRRET. The entire CDR3 protein reads CASNPGTSRRETQYF.

On this clone: The read halts 3 residues ahead of the CDR3 end, with the missing end drawn from the germline J gene. This sequence joins TRBV13 and TRBJ1-6, with D perhaps matching TRBD1 (5 bases). Deletions cut 4 bases from V and 5 bases from J, with 12 bases between. CDR3 length equals 15 residues. The germline V gene has CDR1 PRHDT and CDR2 FYEKMQ (reference sequence). CDR3 in amino acids: CASSYTRTNNSPLHF. CDR3 bases read: TGTGCCAGCAGCTACACGAGGACAAATAATTCACCC. Complete variable domain (other parts from reference TRBV13 and TRBJ1-6): AAGVIQSPRHLIKEKRETATLKCYPIPRHDTVYWYQQGPGQDPQFLISFYEKMQSDKGSIPDRFSAQQFSDYHSELNMSSLELGDSALYFCASSYTRTNNSPLHFGNGTRLTVT.

This clone was counted many times. The read is 3 residues too short to cover the CDR3 end, so that end is filled in from the germline J gene. The genes are TRBV20-1 and TRBJ1-2; 8 positions agree with TRBD1. The CDR3 is 13 amino acids. Trimming removed 3 bases from V and 3 bases from J; junction bases left unmatched: 3. Germline V lookup: CDR1 DFQATT, CDR2 SNEGSKA (reference sequence). CDR3 bases read: TGCAGTGCTAGGACAGGGGCAGACTATGGC. Translating gives CSARTGADYG. The CDR3 in its entirety is CSARTGADYGYTF.

This clone was detected many times. The CDR3 goes on 3 residues after the read ends, and that part is filled in from the germline J gene. V is TRBV14 and J is TRBJ2-5, with D maybe TRBD1 (6 bases). V lost 3 bases and J 2 bases, leaving 13 bases between the germline ends. The germline CDR1 and CDR2 sequences are SGHDN and FVKESK. This CDR3 region has 15 residues. The chain's CDR3 is CASSHTGLFQETQYF. The part of the CDR3 DNA that was read is TGTGCCAGCAGCCATACAGGGCTTTTTCAAGAGACC.

This clone was counted ten times or more. The sequenced fragment ends 3 residues before the CDR3 boundary, so the rest is inferred from the germline J gene. This chain links TRBV18 with TRBJ2-1; TRBD1 aligns across 8 bases. The CDR3 runs 14 residues. Losses at the gene ends were 2 bases for V and 7 bases for J; bases not matched to a gene: 4. CDR1 and CDR2 from the germline V gene are KGHSH and LQKENI. CDR3: CASSPFRGQNEQFF. Incomplete CDR3 DNA: TGTGCCAGCTCACCATTCAGGGGGCAGAATGAG.

There are many counts of this clone. The read terminates 3 residues before the CDR3 end, so the remaining end is supplied by the germline J gene. The V call is TRBV5-1, the J call TRBJ1-6; D not certain. Trimming took 3 bases from V and 7 from J, leaving 17 bases between them. This CDR3 spans 16 amino acids. CDR1 and CDR2 from the germline V gene are SGHRS and YFSETQ. The part of the CDR3 DNA that was read is TGCGCCAGCAGCTCCTCCGGACTGGTCAGGAATTCACCC. As protein: CASSSSGLVRNSP. The entire CDR3 reads CASSSSGLVRNSPLHF.

This clone has at least ten counts. The read finishes 3 residues shy of the CDR3 end, and the germline J gene is used to complete it. V is TRBV7-9 and J is TRBJ2-1, with 9 bases fitting TRBD1. V shed 5 bases and J 5 bases; nucleotides not matched to a gene: 7. The CDR3 has 15 amino acids. Germline CDR1 reads SEHNR; CDR2 reads FQNEAQ (reference sequence). CDR3 sequence: CASSPGQGHDNEQFF. Partial CDR3 DNA: TGTGCCAGCAGCCCTGGACAGGGGCACGACAATGAG.

This clone occurred many times. The observed sequence ends 3 residues before the CDR3 terminus, with the missing tail filled in from the germline J gene. The rearrangement uses TRBV9 and TRBJ2-5; D is perhaps TRBD1 (6 bases). Trimming left V 1 base short and J 4 bases short, with 11 bases between. Per the germline V gene, CDR1 is SGDLS and CDR2 is YYNGEE. The CDR3 runs 14 residues. The part of the CDR3 DNA that was read is TGTGCCAGCAGCGTAAGTGACAGGCCAGAGACC. This translates into CASSVSDRPET. The full-length CDR3 reads as CASSVSDRPETQYF.

There are many counts of this clone. The read terminates 3 residues before the CDR3 end, so the remaining end is supplied by the germline J gene. J is TRBJ2-2 and V is TRBV7-6; the match to TRBD2 covers 8 bases. The CDR3 is made up of 14 amino acids. The trim removed 5 bases at V and 5 bases at J, leaving 4 bases unmatched. Germline V gene sequence: CDR1 SGHVS, CDR2 FNYEAQ. Here the CDR3 reads CASSGIAGTGELFF. The CDR3 bases that were read are TGTGCCAGCAGCGGAATAGCGGGAACCGGGGAG.

This clone has a handful of counts. Read data end 3 residues before the CDR3 end; the end is taken from the germline J gene. The rearrangement links TRBV11-2 to TRBJ2-7; D is perhaps TRBD1 (6 bases). This CDR3 spans 13 amino acids. CDR1 is SGHAT, CDR2 FQNNGV, per germline. With 4 bases removed from V and 0 bases from J, the gap between germline ends came to 7 bases. The sequenced part of the CDR3 DNA is TGTGCCAGCAGCTCAGGGGTCTCCTACGAG. It specifies CASSSGVSYE. The whole CDR3 sequence reads CASSSGVSYEQYF. The full variable domain, completed using reference TRBV11-2 and TRBJ2-7, is EAGVAQSPRYKIIEKRQSVAFWCNPISGHATLYWYQQILGQGPKLLIQFQNNGVVDDSQLPKDRFSAERLKGVDSTLKIQPAKLEDSAVYLCASSSGVSYEQYFGPGTRLTVT.

At least ten counts were recorded for this clone. Read coverage stops 3 residues before the CDR3 terminus; the germline J gene supplies the remainder. The rearrangement joins TRBV19 to TRBJ1-5, with D tentatively TRBD1 (6 bases). Trimming left V 2 bases short and J 3 bases short, with 11 bases between. Germline CDR1 LNHDA, CDR2 SQIVND (reference sequence). The CDR3 contains 15 residues. CDR3 bases read: TGTGCCAGTAGTATACAGGGGAAGGACAATCAGCCC. Translation: CASSIQGKDNQP. The whole CDR3 sequence is CASSIQGKDNQPQHF.

Comments on this clone: The read terminates 3 residues before the CDR3 end, so the remaining end is supplied by the germline J gene. V and J are TRBV19 and TRBJ2-4, with a possible D match to TRBD1 (6 bases). Germline V gene data show CDR1 as LNHDA and CDR2 as SQIVND (reference sequence). CDR3 size: 15 residues. CDR3 region: CASSLGTTFNYGQYF. Partial CDR3 DNA: TGTGCCAGCTCCTTGGGGACAACGTTCAACTATGGT. Filled out from reference TRBV19 and TRBJ2-4, the complete variable domain reads DGGITQSPKYLFRKEGQNVTLSCEQNLNHDAMYWYRQDPGQGLRLIYYSQIVNDFQKGDIAEGYSVSREKKESFPLTVTSAQKNPTAFYLCASSLGTTFNYGQYFGAGTRLSVL.

In its sample, this clone was seen many times. The read ends 3 residues before the CDR3 terminus; that terminus is restored from the germline J gene. The chain links TRBV30 to TRBJ2-1; possibly TRBD2 for D (6 bases). Trimming removed 2 bases at V and 3 bases at J, with 8 bases between. This CDR3 is built from 13 residues. Looked up from germline, CDR1 is GTSNPN and CDR2 is SVGIG (reference sequence). The CDR3 loop reads CAWSSGLYNEQFF. CDR3 bases read: TGTGCCTGGAGTAGCGGGCTCTACAATGAG.

Ten or more counts support this clone. The read falls 3 residues short of the CDR3 end, and the missing part is taken from the germline J gene. J is TRBJ2-7 and V is TRBV5-5; 14 bases match TRBD2. V shed 4 bases and J 3 bases; nucleotides not matched to a gene: 3. The CDR3 loop spans 15 amino acids. The germline V gene encodes CDR1 SGHKS and CDR2 YYEKEE (reference sequence). The CDR3 reads CASSTGTSGSYEQYF. The DNA read from the CDR3 is TGTGCCAGCAGCACCGGGACTAGCGGGAGCTACGAG.

This clone has only a few counts. Read sequence stops 3 residues before the CDR3 end, and the germline J gene provides the missing end. This chain uses TRBV19 with TRBJ2-5; no reliable D call. The CDR3 is 14 amino acids. The germline V and J ends were trimmed by 4 bases and 5 bases, with 14 bases remaining between them. Per the germline V gene, CDR1 is LNHDA and CDR2 is SQIVND (reference sequence). The CDR3 region is CASSTSVRSETQYF. The part of the CDR3 DNA that was read is TGTGCCAGTAGTACCTCCGTGAGGTCGGAGACC.

The covered CDR3 bases are TGTGCCAGTAGGCAGGGACAGCGAGAGACG. Translated: CASRQGQRET. The CDR3 in full is CASRQGQRETQYF. The rearrangement uses TRBV19 and TRBJ2-3, with TRBD1 matching 7 bases. The read ends 3 residues before the CDR3 terminus; that terminus is restored from the germline J gene. The CDR3 extends over 13 amino acids. Per the germline V gene, CDR1 is LNHDA and CDR2 is SQIVND (reference sequence). Based on the CDR3 plus reference TRBV19 and TRBJ2-3, the full variable domain is DGGITQSPKYLFRKEGQNVTLSCEQNLNHDAMYWYRQDPGQGLRLIYYSQIVNDFQKGDIAEGYSVSREKKESFPLTVTSAQKNPTAFYLCASRQGQRETQYFGPGTRLTVL.

Many counts were recorded for this clone. The read ends 3 residues early relative to the CDR3; the germline J gene fills the gap. The V gene is TRBV7-8, the J gene TRBJ1-5; D is unclear. Germline V gene sequence: CDR1 SGHVS, CDR2 FQNEAQ. Trimming left V 3 bases short and J 0 bases short, with 6 bases between. The CDR3 sequence is 14 residues long. Here the CDR3 reads CASSFPGSNQPQHF. The sequenced CDR3 bases are TGTGCCAGCAGCTTCCCCGGTAGCAATCAGCCC.

This clone was found many times. The read is 3 residues too short to cover the CDR3 end, so that end is filled in from the germline J gene. The chain recombines TRBV5-1 with TRBJ1-1, with D perhaps matching TRBD1 (6 bases). V shed 4 bases and J shed 2 bases, with 12 bases lying between them. Looked up from germline, CDR1 is SGHRS and CDR2 is YFSETQ. The CDR3 runs to 14 residues. The CDR3 bases that were read are TGCGCCAGCAGCGAGGAACAGGGAAACACTGAA. Translated: CASSEEQGNTE. The whole CDR3 sequence is CASSEEQGNTEAFF.

This clone was detected many times. The observed sequence ends 3 residues before the CDR3 terminus, with the missing tail filled in from the germline J gene. The chain combines TRBV5-4 with TRBJ2-3; tentative D call: TRBD1 (6 bases). V was cut by 4 bases and J by 2 bases, with 14 bases left in between. This CDR3 spans 15 amino acids. Germline assignment: CDR1 SGHNT and CDR2 YYREEE (reference sequence). CDR3 protein: CASSPGQHNTDTQYF. CDR3 DNA (partial): TGTGCCAGCAGCCCCGGACAGCACAACACAGATACG.

This clone was seen only a few times. The read ends 3 residues shy of where the CDR3 ends; the end is completed using the germline J gene. Different DNA sequences within this sample yield the same CDR3. V and J are TRBV5-1 and TRBJ1-4, with D possibly TRBD1 on 5 matching bases. CDR3 length: 14 amino acids. V was pared by 8 bases and J by 2 bases, with 13 bases between. Germline V gene lookup returns CDR1 SGHRS and CDR2 YFSETQ. Partial CDR3 DNA: TGCGCCAGTAGCCTCGGGGGTACTAATGAAAAA. Translating it yields CASSLGGTNEK. The complete CDR3 protein is CASSLGGTNEKLFF.

There are many counts of this clone. The read stops 3 residues short of the end of the CDR3; the missing end is completed from the germline J gene. The chain combines TRBV20-1 with TRBJ2-3, with D maybe TRBD2 (5 bases). The CDR3 extends over 15 amino acids. Per the germline V gene, CDR1 is DFQATT and CDR2 is SNEGSKA (reference sequence). V lost 0 bases and J 0 bases, leaving 10 bases between the germline ends. The CDR3 spells CSARDRRTSTDTQYF. The sequenced part of the CDR3 DNA is TGCAGTGCTAGAGATAGGCGGACTAGCACAGATACG.

On this clone itself: The read comes to an end 3 residues before the CDR3 does, leaving the germline J gene to fill in the end. V gene TRBV7-8 combines with J gene TRBJ2-2; TRBD2 agrees at 8 bases. Losses at the gene ends were 6 bases for V and 5 bases for J; bases not matched to a gene: 8. Germline V gene lookup returns CDR1 SGHVS and CDR2 FQNEAQ. This CDR3 is built from 15 residues. CDR3 DNA, as far as it was read: TGTGCCAGCAGACCGGGACTAGGTGGGACCGGGGAG. It translates to CASRPGLGGTGE. The CDR3 as a whole reads CASRPGLGGTGELFF. Supplemented by reference TRBV7-8 and TRBJ2-2, the full variable domain reads GAGVSQSPRYKVAKRGQDVALRCDPISGHVSLFWYQQALGQGPEFLTYFQNEAQLDKSGLPSDRFFAERPEGSVSTLKIQRTQQEDSAVYLCASRPGLGGTGELFFGEGSRLTVL.

This clone showed up many times. The CDR3 end lies 3 residues beyond the end of the read and is filled in from the germline J gene. The chain joins TRBV19 to TRBJ2-7, with D tentatively TRBD2 (7 bases). CDR1 LNHDA and CDR2 SQIVND come from the germline V gene (reference sequence). Trimming pared 3 bases from V and 5 bases from J, leaving 17 bases between. This CDR3 has 15 residues. The CDR3 is CASSISLGGGHEQYF. The covered CDR3 bases are TGTGCCAGTAGTATTTCCCTCGGCGGGGGCCACGAG.

This clone was seen ten or more times. The read halts 3 residues ahead of the CDR3 end, with the missing end drawn from the germline J gene. The chain carries TRBV2 and TRBJ1-1; no clear D. There are 13 residues in the CDR3. Trimming pared 6 bases from V and 1 base from J, leaving 9 bases between. CDR1 SNHLY and CDR2 FYNNEI come from the germline V gene. CDR3 in amino acids: CASRRARNTEAFF. The sequenced CDR3 bases are TGTGCCAGCAGGAGGGCTCGGAACACTGAA.

This clone appeared many times. The read ends 3 residues shy of where the CDR3 ends; the end is completed using the germline J gene. This sequence joins TRBV7-3 and TRBJ2-7, with TRBD1 matching 7 bases. Germline V CDR1 and CDR2: SGHTA, FQGTGA. The J segment lost 0 bases and the V segment lost 6 bases, leaving 14 bases of the junction unmatched. The CDR3 extends over 17 amino acids. The DNA read from the CDR3 is TGTGCCAGCAGGCCCCGAAAAACAGGGGATAACTCCTACGAG. It encodes CASRPRKTGDNSYE. The full CDR3 reads CASRPRKTGDNSYEQYF. Drawing the rest from reference TRBV7-3 and TRBJ2-7, the complete variable domain is GAGVSQTPSNKVTEKGKYVELRCDPISGHTALYWYRQSLGQGPEFLIYFQGTGAADDSGLPNDRFFAVRPEGSVSTLKIQRTERGDSAVYLCASRPRKTGDNSYEQYFGPGTRLTVT.